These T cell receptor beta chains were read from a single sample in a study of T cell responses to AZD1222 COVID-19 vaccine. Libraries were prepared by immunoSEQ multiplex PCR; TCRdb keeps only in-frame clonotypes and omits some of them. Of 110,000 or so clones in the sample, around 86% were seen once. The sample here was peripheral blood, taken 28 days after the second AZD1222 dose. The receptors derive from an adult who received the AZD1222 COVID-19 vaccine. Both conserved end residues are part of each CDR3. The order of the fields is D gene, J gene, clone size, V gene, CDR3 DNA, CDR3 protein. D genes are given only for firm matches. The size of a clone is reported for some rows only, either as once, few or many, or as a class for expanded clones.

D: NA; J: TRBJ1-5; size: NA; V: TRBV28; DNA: TGTGCCAGCAGCCCCCAACGGGGGCTGGGTCAGCCCCAGCATTTT; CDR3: CASSPQRGLGQPQHF
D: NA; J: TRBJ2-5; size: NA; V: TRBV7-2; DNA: TGTGCCAGCAGCTTACGGACCAGAAGCGAGACCCAGTACTTC; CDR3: CASSLRTRSETQYF
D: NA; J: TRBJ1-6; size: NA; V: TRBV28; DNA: TGTGCCAGCAGCCTACCGGGGTGGGGGGTGTCACCCCTCCACTTT; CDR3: CASSLPGWGVSPLHF
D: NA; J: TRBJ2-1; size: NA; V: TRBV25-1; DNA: TGTGCCAGCAGACAGGGAAACTACAATGAGCAGTTCTTC; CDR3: CASRQGNYNEQFF
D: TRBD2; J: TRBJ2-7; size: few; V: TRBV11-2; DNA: TGTGCCAGCAGCTTAGACTCGGGGGGGACGAATGTGGAGCAGTACTTC; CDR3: CASSLDSGGTNVEQYF
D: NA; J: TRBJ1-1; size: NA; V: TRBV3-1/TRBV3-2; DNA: TGTGCCAGCAGCCAAGAAGGGCGGTTAGCCCTTGAAGCTTTCTTT; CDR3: CASSQEGRLALEAFF
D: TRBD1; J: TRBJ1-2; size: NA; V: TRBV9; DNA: TGTGCCAGCAGCCCGGGACAGGGGGCTAGCTATGGCTACACCTTC; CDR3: CASSPGQGASYGYTF
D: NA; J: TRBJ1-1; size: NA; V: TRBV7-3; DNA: TGTGCCAGCAGCTTAAGTTCCCAGGGCACTGAAGCTTTCTTT; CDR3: CASSLSSQGTEAFF
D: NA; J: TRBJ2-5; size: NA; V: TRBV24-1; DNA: TGTGCCACGAGTTTAGGGGGTTCGGAGAAAGAGACCCAGTACTTC; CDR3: CATSLGGSEKETQYF
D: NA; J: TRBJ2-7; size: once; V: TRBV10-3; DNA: TGTGCCATCAGTGAGTCCTCGTACGAGCAGTACTTC; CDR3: CAISESSYEQYF
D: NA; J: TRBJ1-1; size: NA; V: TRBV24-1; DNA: TGTGCCACCAGGGGGGAGGTTTGGACTGAAGCTTTCTTT; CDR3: CATRGEVWTEAFF
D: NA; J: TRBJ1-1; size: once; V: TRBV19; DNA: TGTGCCAGTAGTTCCATCGGGGTTGCGACTGAAGCTTTCTTT; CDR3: CASSSIGVATEAFF
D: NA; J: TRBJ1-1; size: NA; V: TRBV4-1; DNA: TGCGCCAGCAGCCAAGATGGAGGGGGGAGGAGAACTGAAGCTTTCTTT; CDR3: CASSQDGGGRRTEAFF
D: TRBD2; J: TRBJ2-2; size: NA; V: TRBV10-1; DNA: TGCGCCAGCAGTAGCGGGGGGCACCTTGGGACCGGGGAGCTGTTTTTT; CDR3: CASSSGGHLGTGELFF
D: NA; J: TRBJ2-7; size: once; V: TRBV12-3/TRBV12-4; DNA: TGTGCCAGCAGTACTTCCTACGAGCAGTACTTC; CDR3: CASSTSYEQYF
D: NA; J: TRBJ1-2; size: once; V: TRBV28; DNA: TGTGCCAGCAGTTTAAACCTCTATGGCTACACCTTC; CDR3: CASSLNLYGYTF
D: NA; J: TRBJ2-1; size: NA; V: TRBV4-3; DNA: TGCGCCAGCAGCCAAGACTCTTACTACAACTCCTACAATGAGCAGTTCTTC; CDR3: CASSQDSYYNSYNEQFF
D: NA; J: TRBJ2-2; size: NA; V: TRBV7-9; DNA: TGTGCCAGCAGCTTATCGAACACCGGGGAGCTGTTTTTT; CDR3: CASSLSNTGELFF
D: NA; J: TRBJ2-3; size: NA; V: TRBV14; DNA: TGTGCCAGCAGCCAAGCCTCGGACTTTTGGCCAGAAAACACAGATACGCAGTATTTT; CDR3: CASSQASDFWPENTDTQYF
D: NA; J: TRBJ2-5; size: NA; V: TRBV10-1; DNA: TGCGCCAGCAGCCAGGGTGGGTCGGAGGAGACCCAGTACTTC; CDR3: CASSQGGSEETQYF
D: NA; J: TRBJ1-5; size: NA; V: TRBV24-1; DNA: TGTGCCTTAGGAAGTGGGGGCAATCAGCCCCAGCATTTT; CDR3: CALGSGGNQPQHF
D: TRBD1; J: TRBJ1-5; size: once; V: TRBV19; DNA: TGTGCCAGTAGTTGGGACAGTGCCGCGAATCAGCCCCAGCATTTT; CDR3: CASSWDSAANQPQHF
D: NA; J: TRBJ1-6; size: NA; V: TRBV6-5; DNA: TGTGCCAGCGTTAAGTGGGTAAAGGGAGGTTCACCCCTCCACTTT; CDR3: CASVKWVKGGSPLHF
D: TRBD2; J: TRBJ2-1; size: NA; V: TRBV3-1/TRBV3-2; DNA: TGTGCCAGCAGCCCCAACCTTTTAGCGGGGACCTACAATGAGCAGTTCTTC; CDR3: CASSPNLLAGTYNEQFF
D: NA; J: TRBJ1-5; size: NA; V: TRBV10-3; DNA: TGTGCCATGGGGGCGAGGCCGGGACAGCCCCAGCATTTT; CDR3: CAMGARPGQPQHF
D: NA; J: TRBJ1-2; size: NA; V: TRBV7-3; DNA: TGTGCCAGCAGCCCTAGGGCAAGCTATGGCTACACCTTC; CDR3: CASSPRASYGYTF
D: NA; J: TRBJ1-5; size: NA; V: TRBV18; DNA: TGTGCCAGCCACGGGGGTAGCAATCAGCCCCAGCATTTT; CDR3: CASHGGSNQPQHF
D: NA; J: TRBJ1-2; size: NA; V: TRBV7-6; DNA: TGTGCCAGCAGCTCGGGAGGGGCCCTCCCAATGGGACACTATGGCTACACCTTC; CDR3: CASSSGGALPMGHYGYTF
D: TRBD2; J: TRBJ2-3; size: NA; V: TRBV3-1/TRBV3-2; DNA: TGTGCCAGCAGTCTGGGACTAGCGACCACAGATACGCAGTATTTT; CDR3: CASSLGLATTDTQYF
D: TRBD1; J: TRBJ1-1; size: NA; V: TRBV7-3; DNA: TGTGCCAGCAGTAGAGAACGAGGGACAGGGGGATTAGTTTTCTTT; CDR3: CASSRERGTGGLVFF
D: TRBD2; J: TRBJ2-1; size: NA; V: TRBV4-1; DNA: TGCGCCAGCAGCCAAGGACTAGCGGGGGCCCTAAGCTCCTACAATGAGCAGTTCTTC; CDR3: CASSQGLAGALSSYNEQFF
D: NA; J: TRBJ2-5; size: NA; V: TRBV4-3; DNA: TGCGCCAGCAGCCAAGAATCACAAGAGACCCAGTACTTC; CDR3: CASSQESQETQYF
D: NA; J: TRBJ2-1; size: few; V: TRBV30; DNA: TGTGCCTGGTGGGGGGCCAATACTGGAAAGCAGTTCTTC; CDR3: CAWWGANTGKQFF
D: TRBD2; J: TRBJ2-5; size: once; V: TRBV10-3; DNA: TGTGCCATCAGTGGGACTAGCTTCGAGACCCAGTACTTC; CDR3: CAISGTSFETQYF
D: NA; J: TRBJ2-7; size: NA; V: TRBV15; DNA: TGTGCCACCAGCAGACCTTCCAGAGGGGGGGAATATTACGAGCAGTACTTC; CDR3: CATSRPSRGGEYYEQYF
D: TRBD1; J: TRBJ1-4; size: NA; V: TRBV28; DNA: TGTGCCAGCAGTTTGCCTCCGACCGGGACAGGGGTGACAACTAATGAAAAACTGTTTTTT; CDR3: CASSLPPTGTGVTTNEKLFF
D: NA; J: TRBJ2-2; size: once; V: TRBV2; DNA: TGTGCCAGCAGTGTAGTCCAGCTCGGGGAGCTGTTTTTT; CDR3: CASSVVQLGELFF
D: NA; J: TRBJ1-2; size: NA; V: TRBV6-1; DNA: TGTGCCAGCAGTGAGGGGTACCAGTCCTATGGCTACACCTTC; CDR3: CASSEGYQSYGYTF
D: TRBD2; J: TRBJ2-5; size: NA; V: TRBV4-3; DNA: TGCGCCAGCAGCCAAGATCTGAGCGGGGGGCCTGCAGGCGAGACCCAGTACTTC; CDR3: CASSQDLSGGPAGETQYF
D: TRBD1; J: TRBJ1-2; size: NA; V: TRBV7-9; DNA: TGTGCCAGCAGCACCCCAACAGGGGGCAAGGGCTATGGCTACACCTTC; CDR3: CASSTPTGGKGYGYTF
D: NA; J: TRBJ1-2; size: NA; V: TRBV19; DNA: TGTGCCAGTAGTATAGGGGACTATGGCTACACCTTC; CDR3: CASSIGDYGYTF